This T cell receptor beta chain originates from a study of human T cells and chemical hapten exposure. Study overall: Patients, mostly women, had alopecia areata, alopecia totalis or alopecia universalis. Variability of per-sample TCR yields stemmed mainly from small differences in pooled library volume.

The time point is: pre-sensitization, week 0. The treatment: therapeutic diphenylcyclopropenone sensitization with weekly scalp DPC. Study-wide results and caveats: More PT1 expanded TCRs went with higher patch test scores.

Regarding this clonotype: Its antigen is unidentified.

Methods used by the authors: With a range of about 20,000 to 690,600, the median per sample was 95,638 TCRs. TCRdb processed the RACE reads anew with MiXCR; each CDR3 protein has one entry. For this entry, the V and J calls and clone size follow TCRdb and not the study's own pipeline. This repertoire shows 180,000 or so distinct CDR3 sequences, about 31% found once; its top ten account for approximately 3%. Germline CDR1 is MNHEY and CDR2 is SVGEGT. With 6 bases removed from V and 0 bases from J, the gap between germline ends came to 12 bases. The CDR3 spans 16 residues. The sequencing here drew on whole blood, taken in connection with sensitization to the hapten diphenylcyclopropenone (DPC). This chain connects TRBV6-2 or TRBV6-3 to TRBJ2-6, with D unclear. The sequence came from a woman aged 25-40 years with alopecia areata. Some clones in this sample may be carry-over from other donors' samples. CDR3 DNA: TGTGCCAGCAGCCCCGTCCCGATCTCTGGGGCCAACGTCCTGACTTTC. Translating it yields CASSPVPISGANVLTF.